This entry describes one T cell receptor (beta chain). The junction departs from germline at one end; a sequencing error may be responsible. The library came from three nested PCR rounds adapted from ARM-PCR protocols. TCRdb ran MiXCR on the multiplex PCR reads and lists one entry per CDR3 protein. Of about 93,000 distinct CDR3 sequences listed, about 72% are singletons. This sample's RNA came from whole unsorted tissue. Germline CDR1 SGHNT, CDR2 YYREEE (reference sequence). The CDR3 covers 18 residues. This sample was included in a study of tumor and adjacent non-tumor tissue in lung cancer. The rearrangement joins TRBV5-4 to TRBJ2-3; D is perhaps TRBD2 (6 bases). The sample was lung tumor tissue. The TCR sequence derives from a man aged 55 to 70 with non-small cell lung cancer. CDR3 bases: TGTGCCAGCAGCTCAGGGAGCCTACTAGCCGGATCGGCAGATACACAGTATTTT. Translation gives CASSSGSLLAGSADTQYF.